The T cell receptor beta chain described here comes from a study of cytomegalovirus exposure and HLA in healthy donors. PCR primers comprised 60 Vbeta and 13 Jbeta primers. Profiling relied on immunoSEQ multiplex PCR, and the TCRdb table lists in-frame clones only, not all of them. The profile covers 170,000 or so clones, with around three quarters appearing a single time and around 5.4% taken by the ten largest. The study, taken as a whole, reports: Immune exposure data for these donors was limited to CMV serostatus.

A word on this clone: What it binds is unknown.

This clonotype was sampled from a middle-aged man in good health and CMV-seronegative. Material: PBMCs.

CDR3 region: CARTGLETQYF. Written as DNA, the CDR3 is TGTGCTAGGACAGGGTTGGAGACCCAGTACTTC. The rearrangement joins TRBV12-5 to TRBJ2-5, with 7 bases aligning to TRBD1. The CDR3 is 11 residues long. Germline values: CDR1 LGHNT, CDR2 FRNRAP. The ends lost 9 bases at V and 5 bases at J; junction bases unmatched: 3.